These T cell receptor beta chains were read from a single sample in a study of shared clonotypes between healthy human individuals. Using immunoSEQ multiplex PCR, the repertoire was profiled, and TCRdb retains in-frame clones only, with some absent. This sample has more than 2 million clones, with about 95% found just once. Sequencing was performed on naive CD8+ T cells sorted from blood. Receptors were obtained from a man between 18 and 35 years old in good health. The CDR3 runs from the conserved cysteine through the conserved F or W. A D gene is named only where the DNA matches it firmly. The size of a clone is reported for some rows only, either as once, few or many, or as a class for expanded clones.

J gene	D gene	V gene	clone size	CDR3 protein	CDR3 DNA
TRBJ2-7	-	TRBV15	-	CATSRGDTTLDEQYF	TGTGCCACCAGCAGAGGGGACACAACCCTCGACGAGCAGTACTTC
TRBJ2-2	TRBD2	TRBV27	-	CASSPGTNRGELFF	TGTGCCAGCAGTCCAGGGACTAACCGCGGGGAGCTGTTTTTT
TRBJ2-3	-	TRBV10-2	-	CASSEYREGTDTQYF	TGCGCCAGCAGTGAGTACAGGGAGGGCACAGATACGCAGTATTTT
TRBJ2-3	TRBD2	TRBV4-2	-	CASSHPPGLAGVGSADTQYF	TGTGCCAGCAGCCACCCTCCGGGACTAGCGGGAGTGGGGTCCGCAGATACGCAGTATTTT
TRBJ2-7	-	TRBV5-8	-	CAGGPIYEQYF	TGTGCCGGGGGACCAATCTACGAGCAGTACTTC
TRBJ2-1	-	TRBV9	-	CASGPYNEQFF	TGTGCCAGTGGACCCTACAATGAGCAGTTCTTC
TRBJ2-5	TRBD1	TRBV4-1	-	CASSHTTGGKETQYF	TGCGCCAGCAGCCACACTACAGGGGGTAAAGAGACCCAGTACTTC
TRBJ2-2	-	TRBV27	few	CASSSRTGRNTGELFF	TGTGCCAGCAGTTCCCGCACAGGTCGGAACACCGGGGAGCTGTTTTTT
TRBJ1-5	-	TRBV30	-	CAWSRDSNQPQHF	TGTGCCTGGAGCCGGGATAGCAATCAGCCCCAGCATTTT
TRBJ1-1	-	TRBV7-9	-	CASSPDAGYEAFF	TGTGCCAGCAGCCCCGACGCTGGGTATGAAGCTTTCTTT
TRBJ1-1	-	TRBV4-1	-	CASHGPNTEAFF	TGCGCCAGCCACGGGCCGAACACTGAAGCTTTCTTT
TRBJ2-1	TRBD1	TRBV6-5	-	CASSPSGTGYNEQFF	TGTGCCAGCAGTCCCTCCGGGACAGGCTACAATGAGCAGTTCTTC
TRBJ2-7	-	TRBV6-4	-	CASSGTGQGGYEQYF	TGTGCCAGCAGCGGAACAGGTCAAGGGGGCTACGAGCAGTACTTC
TRBJ2-1	-	TRBV4-1	-	CASTQRAGLETYNEQFF	TGCGCCAGCACCCAGAGGGCGGGACTCGAAACCTACAATGAGCAGTTCTTC
TRBJ2-6	-	TRBV6-5	-	CASSFQGTDGANVLTF	TGTGCCAGCAGTTTCCAGGGGACGGATGGGGCCAACGTCCTGACTTTC
TRBJ2-3	-	TRBV6-5	-	CASIFMVSDTQYF	TGTGCCAGCATATTTATGGTATCAGATACGCAGTATTTT
TRBJ2-3	-	TRBV10-2	-	CASSDPGGGTQYF	TGCGCCAGCAGTGATCCAGGGGGAGGGACGCAGTATTTT
TRBJ2-3	TRBD2	TRBV7-9	-	CASSSSSGAYADTQYF	TGTGCCAGCAGCTCATCTAGCGGGGCTTACGCAGATACGCAGTATTTT
TRBJ2-1	TRBD1	TRBV7-9	-	CASSLGTGGFNEQFF	TGTGCCAGCAGCTTAGGGACAGGGGGTTTCAATGAGCAGTTCTTC
TRBJ1-1	-	TRBV9	-	CASSPAGGDTEAFF	TGTGCCAGCAGCCCGGCGGGGGGTGACACTGAAGCTTTCTTT
TRBJ2-2	-	TRBV6-5	-	CASGTSTGELFF	TGTGCCAGCGGGACCTCCACCGGGGAGCTGTTTTTT
TRBJ1-1	-	TRBV28	-	CASRENLGTEAFF	TGTGCCAGCAGAGAAAATCTGGGGACTGAAGCTTTCTTT
TRBJ1-2	-	TRBV6-5	-	CASSYSWGNYGYTF	TGTGCCAGCAGTTACTCCTGGGGGAACTATGGCTACACCTTC
TRBJ2-3	-	TRBV2	-	CASSEEGPGADTQYF	TGTGCCAGCAGTGAAGAGGGGCCGGGCGCAGATACGCAGTATTTT
TRBJ2-1	TRBD2	TRBV25-1	-	CASSETSGYNEQFF	TGTGCCAGCAGTGAAACTAGCGGGTACAATGAGCAGTTCTTC
TRBJ2-1	-	TRBV11-2	-	CASSLESGALYNEQFF	TGTGCCAGCAGCTTAGAGTCAGGGGCCTTATACAATGAGCAGTTCTTC
TRBJ1-4	-	TRBV27	-	CASSLDLGEKLFF	TGTGCCAGCAGCCTCGATTTGGGTGAAAAACTGTTTTTT
TRBJ2-1	-	TRBV5-6	-	CASSLMQGSNEQFF	TGTGCCAGCAGCTTGATGCAGGGTTCCAATGAGCAGTTCTTC